The TCR beta chain described here comes from a study of blood T cell repertoires in COVID-19 (dated by TCRdb to between 2020 and 2021). With respect to the entire study: The collaborator samples originated in the United States, Italy and Spain and spanned the acute and convalescent phases of COVID-19. The dataset comprised deeply sampled blood TCRbeta repertoires from subjects exposed to, actively infected with, or recovered from COVID-19. The samples were drawn from two sources: the first 160 participants of the ongoing ImmuneRACE study, and 1,254 subjects contributed by 6 global collaborators. The repertoires were released in a freely available public database intended as a resource for research on the immune response to SARS-CoV-2. A de-identified subject ID, COVID-19 status, age in years and sex were almost always included in the sample metadata. Where available, HLA class I and class II types were obtained from metadata supplied by the sample provider rather than from assay-based typing. The prospective study material was composed of cDNA or gDNA derived from T cells, B-cell-depleted T cells, or PBMCs.

Overall results and qualifications from the work: How much clinical and demographic metadata was included differed by source and by participant, and the metadata was provided uncurated.

Participants in the prospective study were aged about 18 to 89 years, lived in 20 to 25 United States geographic areas, and enrolled through a virtual design. In the prospective study, participants were assigned to cohorts based on the clinical history participants reported in a screening survey and a study questionnaire. In the prospective study, whole blood, serum and a nasopharyngeal or oropharyngeal swab were collected from each participant by mobile phlebotomists. Over a 2-month period, participants in the prospective study had the option of providing additional blood draws and questionnaires. Before DNA extraction, prospective study blood samples were shipped either frozen or at room temperature. About this clone: The antigen this receptor binds is unknown. Base qualities are not recorded, but no much larger clone differs from it by a single base.

The immunoSEQ Assay, a bias-controlled multiplex PCR, was used to amplify TCRbeta CDR3 regions from genomic DNA. From the authors' description of their analysis: The number of nucleated cells in each sample was estimated by amplification of reference gene primers within the assay. To quantify the absolute abundance of each unique TCRbeta CDR3 rearrangement, sequence reads were collapsed and filtered. Productive Simpson clonality was computed per sample as the square root of Simpson's diversity index over productive rearrangements. In TCRdb, the immuneACCESS table is reduced to in-frame sequences with V and J assigned. These tables do not hold every clone; where another copy was compared, an unresolved V gene accounts for under half, and the others remain unexplained. D and trimming come from the DNA, and the V and J calls and clone size come from that table. Here the sample has roughly 190,000 clones; 82% occur a single time. The ten top clones hold 4% to 6.5% of the sample.

Sequenced material: PBMCs or T cells enriched from blood (not recorded which). The source is a woman aged 55-75 years with acute COVID-19.

CDR3 loop: CASNTRERGNTIYF. The DNA sequence is TGTGCCAGTAACACCCGGGAGCGGGGAAACACCATATATTTT. Rearrangement joined TRBV19 to TRBJ1-3; the D gene remains uncertain. Deletion took 7 bases off V and 4 bases off J, with a span of 14 bases between the germline ends. CDR3 length: 14 amino acids, cysteine to phenylalanine. The sequence is cut down to CDR3 DNA, 42 bases in frame from base 1. The germline V gene (reference sequence) provides CDR1 LNHDA and CDR2 SQIVND.